A selection of T cell receptor beta chains follows, all from one sample in a study of blood T cell repertoires in COVID-19. Profiled with immunoSEQ multiplex PCR; TCRdb holds only in-frame clones, not every one. The sample lists fewer than 350,000 clones; roughly 90% were seen once. The sequenced material came from PBMCs or T cells enriched from blood (not recorded which). Receptor source: a woman younger than 45 who had been exposed to COVID-19. CDR3s include the opening cysteine and the closing phenylalanine or tryptophan. D genes are given only for firm matches. A row's size may be missing; if present it is once, few, many or a size class.

d_gene: .; j_gene: TRBJ2-2; abundance: .; v_gene: TRBV19; CDR3aa: CASNGRTNTGELFF; CDR3nt: TGTGCCAGTAACGGCAGGACGAACACCGGGGAGCTGTTTTTT
d_gene: .; j_gene: TRBJ2-1; abundance: .; v_gene: TRBV7-3; CDR3aa: CASSFDGTFGEQFF; CDR3nt: TGTGCCAGCAGCTTCGACGGGACTTTCGGTGAGCAGTTCTTC
d_gene: TRBD1; j_gene: TRBJ1-2; abundance: few; v_gene: TRBV2; CDR3aa: CASSGQGLNYGYTF; CDR3nt: TGTGCCAGCAGTGGACAGGGGTTGAACTATGGCTACACCTTC
d_gene: TRBD1; j_gene: TRBJ1-2; abundance: .; v_gene: TRBV28; CDR3aa: CASSPLRGRGGYTF; CDR3nt: TGTGCCAGCAGTCCACTCAGGGGGCGCGGAGGCTACACCTTC
d_gene: .; j_gene: TRBJ1-3; abundance: few; v_gene: TRBV7-6; CDR3aa: CASSLAAGAGNTIYF; CDR3nt: TGTGCCAGCAGCTTAGCAGCAGGGGCTGGAAACACCATATATTTT
d_gene: TRBD1; j_gene: TRBJ2-3; abundance: .; v_gene: TRBV5-6; CDR3aa: CASSSPDPGQGARNTQYF; CDR3nt: TGTGCCAGCAGCTCGCCGGACCCGGGACAGGGGGCGCGGAATACGCAGTATTTT
d_gene: TRBD2; j_gene: TRBJ2-5; abundance: .; v_gene: TRBV4-1; CDR3aa: CASSQDSLAGTGETQYF; CDR3nt: TGCGCCAGCAGCCAAGATTCGCTAGCGGGGACCGGGGAGACCCAGTACTTC
d_gene: .; j_gene: TRBJ1-1; abundance: few; v_gene: TRBV11-2; CDR3aa: CASSLAVGGANTEAFF; CDR3nt: TGTGCCAGCAGCTTAGCCGTGGGGGGAGCGAACACTGAAGCTTTCTTT
d_gene: TRBD2; j_gene: TRBJ2-1; abundance: .; v_gene: TRBV7-3; CDR3aa: CASSPLAGVLNEQFF; CDR3nt: TGTGCCAGCAGCCCACTAGCGGGAGTCTTAAATGAGCAGTTCTTC
d_gene: .; j_gene: TRBJ2-2; abundance: .; v_gene: TRBV7-3; CDR3aa: CASSGRGGELFF; CDR3nt: TGTGCCAGCAGCGGAAGAGGCGGGGAGCTGTTTTTT
d_gene: TRBD1; j_gene: TRBJ1-6; abundance: .; v_gene: TRBV6-5; CDR3aa: CASRTGTGNSPLHF; CDR3nt: TGTGCCAGCAGGACCGGGACAGGCAATTCACCCCTCCACTTT
d_gene: .; j_gene: TRBJ1-1; abundance: .; v_gene: TRBV2; CDR3aa: CASSGRDIEAFF; CDR3nt: TGTGCCAGCAGTGGCCGGGATATTGAAGCTTTCTTT
d_gene: TRBD1; j_gene: TRBJ2-3; abundance: .; v_gene: TRBV28; CDR3aa: CASFDRGATDTQYF; CDR3nt: TGTGCCAGCTTCGACAGGGGAGCCACAGATACGCAGTATTTT
d_gene: TRBD1; j_gene: TRBJ2-3; abundance: once; v_gene: TRBV6-5; CDR3aa: CASSSHRDSKPDTQYF; CDR3nt: TGTGCCAGCAGTTCACACCGGGACAGTAAACCAGATACGCAGTATTTT
d_gene: .; j_gene: TRBJ1-1; abundance: .; v_gene: TRBV7-3; CDR3aa: CASSNLRQYLNTEAFF; CDR3nt: TGTGCCAGCAGCAATCTCAGACAGTACCTGAACACTGAAGCTTTCTTT
d_gene: .; j_gene: TRBJ1-2; abundance: .; v_gene: TRBV6-6; CDR3aa: CASSSITMGGDYGYTF; CDR3nt: TGTGCCAGCAGTTCCATAACAATGGGGGGTGACTATGGCTACACCTTC
d_gene: TRBD1; j_gene: TRBJ2-5; abundance: few; v_gene: TRBV18; CDR3aa: CASSPRTGQETQYF; CDR3nt: TGTGCCAGCTCTCCCAGGACAGGCCAAGAGACCCAGTACTTC
d_gene: .; j_gene: TRBJ1-2; abundance: few; v_gene: TRBV2; CDR3aa: CASPVRTANYGYTF; CDR3nt: TGTGCCAGCCCGGTCCGGACAGCTAACTATGGCTACACCTTC
d_gene: TRBD1; j_gene: TRBJ1-5; abundance: once; v_gene: TRBV13; CDR3aa: CASSRGGTGVGQPQHF; CDR3nt: TGTGCCAGCAGCCGAGGGGGGACAGGGGTTGGTCAGCCCCAGCATTTT
d_gene: .; j_gene: TRBJ1-3; abundance: .; v_gene: TRBV13; CDR3aa: CASSPRTPRGNTIYF; CDR3nt: TGTGCCAGCAGCCCGCGGACTCCCCGTGGAAACACCATATATTTT
d_gene: .; j_gene: TRBJ1-1; abundance: once; v_gene: TRBV6-5; CDR3aa: CASSYRFQNTEAFF; CDR3nt: TGTGCCAGCAGTTATCGGTTTCAGAACACTGAAGCTTTCTTT
d_gene: .; j_gene: TRBJ2-3; abundance: .; v_gene: TRBV5-1; CDR3aa: CASSLGTPPLDTQYF; CDR3nt: TGCGCCAGCAGCTTGGGAACACCGCCGTTGGATACGCAGTATTTT
d_gene: .; j_gene: TRBJ2-3; abundance: once; v_gene: TRBV28; CDR3aa: CASSRTGGPTDTQYF; CDR3nt: TGTGCCAGCAGTCGGACGGGGGGCCCCACAGATACGCAGTATTTT
d_gene: TRBD2; j_gene: TRBJ2-2; abundance: .; v_gene: TRBV11-2; CDR3aa: CASSLGGAGGPHTGELFF; CDR3nt: TGTGCCAGCAGCTTAGGGGGAGCGGGAGGGCCACACACCGGGGAGCTGTTTTTT
d_gene: TRBD2; j_gene: TRBJ2-1; abundance: .; v_gene: TRBV5-1; CDR3aa: CASSFLAGDNEQFF; CDR3nt: TGCGCCAGCAGCTTCCTAGCGGGGGACAATGAGCAGTTCTTC
d_gene: .; j_gene: TRBJ2-5; abundance: .; v_gene: TRBV9; CDR3aa: CASSSGGGGETQYF; CDR3nt: TGTGCCAGCAGCTCTGGGGGGGGCGGAGAGACCCAGTACTTC
d_gene: TRBD1; j_gene: TRBJ2-3; abundance: .; v_gene: TRBV2; CDR3aa: CASSGGRTGRRTDTQYF; CDR3nt: TGTGCCAGCAGCGGCGGTAGGACAGGCAGGAGGACAGATACGCAGTATTTT
d_gene: TRBD1; j_gene: TRBJ1-2; abundance: .; v_gene: TRBV6-2/TRBV6-3; CDR3aa: CASSDQRGQGAYGYTF; CDR3nt: TGTGCCAGCAGTGATCAAAGGGGACAGGGGGCCTATGGCTACACCTTC
d_gene: .; j_gene: TRBJ1-1; abundance: .; v_gene: TRBV30; CDR3aa: CAWTFSAATEAFF; CDR3nt: TGTGCCTGGACCTTTTCTGCGGCCACTGAAGCTTTCTTT
d_gene: .; j_gene: TRBJ2-7; abundance: .; v_gene: TRBV7-9; CDR3aa: CASSLGGLYYEQYF; CDR3nt: TGTGCCAGCAGCTTAGGAGGCTTGTACTACGAGCAGTACTTC
d_gene: .; j_gene: TRBJ2-7; abundance: .; v_gene: TRBV27; CDR3aa: CASSLEENLEQYF; CDR3nt: TGTGCCAGCAGTTTAGAGGAAAACTTGGAGCAGTACTTC
d_gene: TRBD1; j_gene: TRBJ1-2; abundance: .; v_gene: TRBV6-5; CDR3aa: CASSYGQGFGYTF; CDR3nt: TGTGCCAGCAGTTACGGACAGGGGTTTGGCTACACCTTC
d_gene: .; j_gene: TRBJ2-7; abundance: .; v_gene: TRBV28; CDR3aa: CASSSPSLVDEQYF; CDR3nt: TGTGCCAGCAGTTCCCCGTCATTGGTAGACGAGCAGTACTTC
d_gene: .; j_gene: TRBJ1-2; abundance: .; v_gene: TRBV14; CDR3aa: CASSLLPRDTNYGYTF; CDR3nt: TGTGCCAGCAGCCTACTCCCCCGGGACACCAACTATGGCTACACCTTC
d_gene: .; j_gene: TRBJ2-1; abundance: .; v_gene: TRBV5-1; CDR3aa: CASSFLSGNYNEQFF; CDR3nt: TGCGCCAGCAGCTTTTTATCGGGAAACTACAATGAGCAGTTCTTC
d_gene: TRBD1; j_gene: TRBJ1-2; abundance: .; v_gene: TRBV2; CDR3aa: CATGTGTLYGYTF; CDR3nt: TGTGCCACCGGGACAGGAACTCTCTATGGCTACACCTTC
d_gene: .; j_gene: TRBJ2-2; abundance: .; v_gene: TRBV2; CDR3aa: CASRIGGLNTGELFF; CDR3nt: TGTGCCAGCCGGATTGGAGGGTTGAACACCGGGGAGCTGTTTTTT
d_gene: .; j_gene: TRBJ2-2; abundance: .; v_gene: TRBV19; CDR3aa: CAATIRGGTNTGELFF; CDR3nt: TGTGCCGCTACGATACGGGGCGGGACGAACACCGGGGAGCTGTTTTTT
d_gene: .; j_gene: TRBJ1-3; abundance: .; v_gene: TRBV11-3; CDR3aa: CASSLSPGHPSSGNTIYF; CDR3nt: TGTGCCAGCAGCTTATCCCCCGGACATCCGAGCTCTGGAAACACCATATATTTT
d_gene: .; j_gene: TRBJ1-1; abundance: .; v_gene: TRBV6-5; CDR3aa: CASRKQVNTEAFF; CDR3nt: TGTGCCAGCAGGAAACAGGTTAACACTGAAGCTTTCTTT
d_gene: TRBD1; j_gene: TRBJ1-5; abundance: .; v_gene: TRBV19; CDR3aa: CASHFPGQSSNQPQHF; CDR3nt: TGTGCCAGCCACTTCCCGGGACAGTCTAGCAATCAGCCCCAGCATTTT
d_gene: TRBD1; j_gene: TRBJ1-2; abundance: .; v_gene: TRBV11-3; CDR3aa: CASSLDPGGGYTF; CDR3nt: TGTGCCAGCAGCTTAGATCCAGGGGGAGGCTACACCTTC
d_gene: .; j_gene: TRBJ2-3; abundance: .; v_gene: TRBV10-1; CDR3aa: CASRARRGDTQYF; CDR3nt: TGCGCCAGCAGGGCGAGACGGGGAGATACGCAGTATTTT
d_gene: TRBD2; j_gene: TRBJ2-5; abundance: .; v_gene: TRBV29-1; CDR3aa: CSVDIGLAGSSRSPQYF; CDR3nt: TGCAGCGTTGACATTGGTCTAGCGGGTTCCTCTAGGTCACCCCAGTACTTC
d_gene: .; j_gene: TRBJ2-5; abundance: .; v_gene: TRBV14; CDR3aa: CASSQVGGMYQETQYF; CDR3nt: TGTGCCAGCAGCCAAGTAGGGGGAATGTACCAAGAGACCCAGTACTTC
d_gene: .; j_gene: TRBJ2-7; abundance: .; v_gene: TRBV7-9; CDR3aa: CASSLVGSSYEQYF; CDR3nt: TGTGCCAGCAGCTTAGTGGGCAGCTCGTACGAGCAGTACTTC
d_gene: .; j_gene: TRBJ2-5; abundance: .; v_gene: TRBV24-1; CDR3aa: CATNRGAQETQYF; CDR3nt: TGTGCCACCAATAGAGGAGCACAAGAGACCCAGTACTTC
d_gene: TRBD2; j_gene: TRBJ2-7; abundance: .; v_gene: TRBV15; CDR3aa: CATSSERELPYEQYF; CDR3nt: TGTGCCACCAGCTCTGAGCGGGAGCTACCCTACGAGCAGTACTTC
d_gene: .; j_gene: TRBJ2-7; abundance: .; v_gene: TRBV7-9; CDR3aa: CASSLARTAYEQYF; CDR3nt: TGTGCCAGCAGCTTAGCCAGGACAGCCTACGAGCAGTACTTC
d_gene: TRBD1; j_gene: TRBJ2-7; abundance: few; v_gene: TRBV30; CDR3aa: CAWSVFQGAYEQYF; CDR3nt: TGTGCCTGGAGTGTTTTTCAGGGGGCCTACGAGCAGTACTTC